This T cell receptor (beta chain) came from a study (dated by TCRdb to between 2015 and 2016). With regard to the full study: Whether tumor-infiltrating Tregs in breast cancer are recruited from blood Tregs or converted in situ from other CD4+ T cell subsets was tested.

Full-length TCR variable regions were amplified by 5' RACE PCR using constant-region reverse primers, and then by semi-nested PCR using Nested Universal Primer A. The ReliaPrep RNA Cell Miniprep System was used to extract total RNA, which was then reverse transcribed into 5'RACE-ready cDNA with the SMARTer RACE 5'/3' Kit. Multiplex adaptors were used to barcode full-length TCR alpha and beta libraries, and the barcoded libraries were sequenced on an Illumina MiSeq. For the original study's pipeline: Sequencing data were pooled across the five patients for each of nine subset-tissue groups and compared by unsupervised clustering of TCR gene usage. Repertoire similarity was calculated with the Morisita-Horn index, weighting shared sequences by their contribution to each repertoire. TCRdb redid the processing of the public reads, applying fastp at Q25 and MiXCR, and retained in-frame beta chains. Entries are consolidated by CDR3 protein sequence, retaining the most common genes and DNA. These V and J calls are TCRdb output, not the study's own analysis. The sample has about 10,000 distinct CDR3 sequences on record, around 28% of them singletons. In total, the top ten clones hold over 4.5% of the sample.

Points the paper makes about the study in general: The TCR alpha and beta sequences of tumor-infiltrating Tregs showed the greatest overlap with tumor naive CD4+ T cells, followed by blood naive CD4+ T cells. In terms of TCR gene usage, tumor memory CD4+ T cells clustered together with blood and lymph node memory CD4+ cells, as well as with lymph node naive CD4+ cells. The larger-cohort validation was restricted to a single TCR beta V-J rearrangement rather than whole repertoires.

The Miltenyi Naive CD4+ T Cell Isolation kit was used to purify naive CD4+ T cells, and CD25 microbeads were used to remove Tregs. Tregs, naive and memory CD4+ T cells from tumor, blood and ipsilateral draining lymph nodes of a handful of breast cancer patients underwent full-length TCR alpha and beta sequencing. Tumor tissue and lymph nodes obtained from ipsilateral axillary dissection were perfused with PBS, minced and then digested with collagenase I and hyaluronidase. Ficoll density gradient centrifugation was used to isolate mononuclear cells from lymph nodes or from 50 to 55 ml of peripheral blood. A purity exceeding 90% was confirmed by FACS for the sorted cell populations. This clonotype qualifies as large (0.1 to 1%). Its antigen is unknown. No base quality information exists; no much larger clone differs at one position. V is reduced by 3 bases and J by 5 bases, leaving a spacing of 10 bases between them. The CDR3, cysteine through phenylalanine, is 13 amino acids long. Left in the record is the CDR3 DNA by itself, 39 bases read in frame from the first base. The germline V gene (reference sequence) supplies CDR1 DFQATT and CDR2 SNEGSKA.

The sequence links TRBV20-1 to TRBJ2-2, with TRBD2 perhaps the D gene, on 6 matching bases. This TCR came from a female donor with breast cancer. Sequencing was carried out using naive CD4+ T cells sorted from a lymph node. Interpreted using the paper, the cell subset or site label stands for: naive CD4+ T cells, CD4+CD45RA+CD25-. The CDR3 protein is CSASGRSTGELFF. The sequenced DNA is TGCAGTGCTAGCGGGAGAAGTACCGGGGAGCTGTTTTTT.